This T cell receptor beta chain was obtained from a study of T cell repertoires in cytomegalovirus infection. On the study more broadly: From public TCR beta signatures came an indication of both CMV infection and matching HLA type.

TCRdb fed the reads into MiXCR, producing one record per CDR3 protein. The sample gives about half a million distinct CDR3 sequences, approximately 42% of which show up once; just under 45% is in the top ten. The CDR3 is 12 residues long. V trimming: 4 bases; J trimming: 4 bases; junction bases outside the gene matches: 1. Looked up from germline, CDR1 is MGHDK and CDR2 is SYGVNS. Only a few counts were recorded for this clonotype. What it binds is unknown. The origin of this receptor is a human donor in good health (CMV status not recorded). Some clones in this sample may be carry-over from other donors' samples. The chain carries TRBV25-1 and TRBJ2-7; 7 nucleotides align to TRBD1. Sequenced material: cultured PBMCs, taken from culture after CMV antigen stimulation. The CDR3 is CASSVQGYEQYF. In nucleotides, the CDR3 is TGTGCCAGCAGTGTACAGGGGTACGAGCAGTACTTC.